In its sample, the clone carrying this T cell receptor (beta chain) was seen a few times. Original analysis: From reference gene primer amplification, estimates of nucleated cell counts were derived. Produced via immunoSEQ multiplex PCR; TCRdb's table is partial and in-frame only. That table furnishes V, J and clone size, whereas the DNA furnished D and trimming. Found here are roughly 50,000 clones, 65% to 90% of them singletons; the top ten hold roughly 7%. This record belongs to a study of blood T cell repertoires in COVID-19. Study context: Researchers got acute and convalescent COVID-19 samples from the United States, Italy and Spain.

CDR1 and CDR2 (germline): SGHVS, FNYEAQ. V was clipped by 8 bases and J by 1 base, with 16 bases between them. This CDR3 comprises 15 residues. The source is a man aged 40-49 years with acute or convalescent COVID-19. The chain combines TRBV7-6 with TRBJ2-3, with unresolved D. The sample comprised peripheral blood. The CDR3 nucleotides read TGTGCCAGCGCCAAGAGGTGGAGAGGCACAGATACGCAGTATTTT. It encodes CASAKRWRGTDTQYF.